A selection of T cell receptor beta chains follows, all from one sample in a study of post-analysis software for immune sequencing data. TCRdb reprocessed the PCR reads with MiXCR, giving one entry per CDR3 protein. Altogether about 540,000 distinct CDR3 sequences are present, 34% being singletons, with the ten largest covering under 7%. The sample was blood. These receptor sequences come from a girl under 18 with multiple sclerosis. Both conserved end residues are trimmed from each CDR3.

TRBV3-1,TRBJ2-1,10,ASSRESNEQF
TRBV7-8,NA,13,ASSFPGLAEETQF
TRBV4-1,TRBJ1-2,13,ASSQVDRGDYGYT
TRBV5-1,TRBJ2-5,12,ASSLVGWGNEQY
TRBV7-3,TRBJ1-1,13,ASSFDRIMNTEAF
TRBV20-1,TRBJ1-1,11,SARDEVNTEAF
TRBV7-9,TRBJ1-6,14,ASSPGGHVYNSPLH
TRBV5-1,TRBJ2-1,15,ASSLGVTGGSYNEQF
TRBV7-9,TRBJ2-3,11,ASSGARTDTQY
TRBV5-1,TRBJ2-1,17,ASSSRSAGGFSSYNEQF
TRBV13,TRBJ2-7,14,ASGLGLGGGPYEQY
TRBV9,TRBJ2-1,13,ASSTNGGTWNEQF
TRBV11-2,TRBJ2-3,12,ASSLELAGGSQY
TRBV6-1,TRBJ2-1,13,ASSIQLSSYNEQF
TRBV2,TRBJ2-1,11,ASTGGTYNEQF
TRBV7-3,NA,16,ASSIRERQGGSYNEQY
TRBV9,TRBJ1-2,12,ASSEDISNYGYT
TRBV9,TRBJ2-5,15,ASSVFGTGGNRETQY
TRBV20-1,TRBJ2-2,13,SARDRRKNTGELF
TRBV20-1,TRBJ2-5,12,SVAGGQVGETRY
TRBV28,TRBJ1-1,12,ASRGRTAFAEAF
TRBV5-1,TRBJ1-2,13,ASSLEPVANYGYT
TRBV6-5,TRBJ1-4,14,ASSYDAFSTNEKLF
TRBV20-1,NA,10,SAITGGETQY
TRBV11-2,TRBJ2-5,13,ASSSFGQGWETQY
TRBV25-1,TRBJ1-1,13,ASSSQGTGSTEAF
TRBV5-6,TRBJ1-2,13,ASSPGWGADYGYT
TRBV12-3/TRBV12-4,TRBJ2-3,13,ASSPSGGRGDTEY
TRBV29-1,TRBJ1-2,12,SVYSGTANYGYT
TRBV12-3/TRBV12-4,TRBJ1-2,11,ASSLSGGVGYT
TRBV9,TRBJ2-7,12,ASSVGTRSYEQY
TRBV3-1,TRBJ2-7,9,AGSQRYEQY
TRBV20-1,TRBJ1-1,11,SATRGPNTEAF
TRBV20-1,TRBJ1-2,17,SARDGSGTRDRFSYGYT